The rows below give T cell receptor beta chains drawn from one sample of a study of shared clonotypes between healthy human individuals. Method: immunoSEQ multiplex PCR; TCRdb's copy keeps in-frame clones and lacks some. Among about 2.1 million clones listed, around 95% were seen once. The sequencing input was naive CD8+ T cells from PBMCs. All receptors come from a man in his late teens or twenties in good health. Some clones in this sample may be carry-over from other donors' samples. The CDR3 runs from the conserved cysteine through the conserved F or W. The D gene is left open where the match is weak. Clone size, where shown, is once, few, many, or a class for clones that have expanded.

>TRBV11-2|TRBJ1-4|.|TRBD1
TGTGCCAGCAGCTCTCGGGACAGGGGAAATGAAAAACTGTTTTTT
CASSSRDRGNEKLFF
>TRBV4-1|TRBJ2-7|.|.
TGCGCCAGCACCTCGATTGCCGCGGACGAGCAGTACTTC
CASTSIAADEQYF
>TRBV19|TRBJ2-7|.|TRBD2
TGTGCCAGTAGTGAGGACGGACTAGCCTGGAATTACGAGCAGTACTTC
CASSEDGLAWNYEQYF
>TRBV2|TRBJ2-7|.|.
TGTGCCAGCAGTGAAAGGAGGGCCCGACCCTACGAGCAGTACTTC
CASSERRARPYEQYF
>TRBV5-1|TRBJ1-4|.|TRBD1
TGCGCCAGCAGCTTTACAGGGGTCGGCACTAATGAAAAACTGTTTTTT
CASSFTGVGTNEKLFF
>TRBV5-1|TRBJ1-5|.|.
TGCGCCAGCAGCTTGATCCGCAGGGTTGTCGACTCCAGCAATCAGCCCCAGCATTTT
CASSLIRRVVDSSNQPQHF
>TRBV25-1|TRBJ1-1|.|TRBD1
TGTGCCAGCAGTGTAACAGGGGGCGCGACTGAAGCTTTCTTT
CASSVTGGATEAFF
>TRBV27|TRBJ2-7|.|.
TGTGCCAGCAGTTTCCCGAGGGGAGAGCAGTACTTC
CASSFPRGEQYF
>TRBV19|TRBJ1-1|.|TRBD1
TGTGCCAGTTCCTTACCGGGACAGGGGCACACTGAAGCTTTCTTT
CASSLPGQGHTEAFF
>TRBV19|TRBJ2-1|once|TRBD2
TGTGCCACCGACGCCGGGACTAGCGAGAGTGAGCAGTTCTTC
CATDAGTSESEQFF
>TRBV25-1|TRBJ1-2|.|.
TGTGCCACACTCAACCCCGGGGCAGACCCTGGCTACACCTTC
CATLNPGADPGYTF
>TRBV25-1|TRBJ2-3|once|TRBD2
TGTGCCAGCAGTGAATACCCGCGGGAGTCTAGGGATACGCAGTATTTT
CASSEYPRESRDTQYF
>TRBV2|TRBJ2-1|.|.
TGTGCCAGCAGTCCTGACGGGAGCTCCTACAATGAGCAGTTCTTC
CASSPDGSSYNEQFF
>TRBV11-2|TRBJ2-7|once|.
TGTGCCAGCAGCTTAGTATCTGGAGGGCCGACCTACGAGCAGTACTTC
CASSLVSGGPTYEQYF
>TRBV6-1|TRBJ2-1|.|.
TGTGCCAGCAGTGAAGCCTCATCAGTGTTGAGTGGCAATGAGCAGTTCTTC
CASSEASSVLSGNEQFF
>TRBV27|TRBJ1-5|.|TRBD1
TGTGCCAGCCGGAGCCGGGACAGATATCAGCCCCAGCATTTT
CASRSRDRYQPQHF
>TRBV29-1|TRBJ2-5|.|TRBD2
TGCAGCGTGACGACTAGCGGGAGGGAGACCCAGTACTTC
CSVTTSGRETQYF
>TRBV7-9|TRBJ1-4|.|.
TGTGCCAGCAGCTTAGTCCCTTCAGGGGCTAATGAAAAACTGTTTTTT
CASSLVPSGANEKLFF
>TRBV5-4|TRBJ1-1|.|TRBD1
TGTGCCAGCAGCTCTACCGATGACAGGGGCCCTGAAGCTTTCTTT
CASSSTDDRGPEAFF
>TRBV27|TRBJ2-1|.|TRBD1
TGTGCCAGCAGTTTCCGGGACAGCTTCCACAATGAGCAGTTCTTC
CASSFRDSFHNEQFF
>TRBV9|TRBJ2-3|.|.
TGTGCCAGCAGCGTAGGCACCCACATTGGGGATACGCAGTATTTT
CASSVGTHIGDTQYF
>TRBV28|TRBJ2-7|.|.
TGTGCCAGCAGTTTGTTGGACAGCAGTTCCGAGCAGTACTTC
CASSLLDSSSEQYF
>TRBV6-6|TRBJ1-1|.|TRBD1
TGTGCCAGCAGGCGAAACAGGGGGGGTTCGAACACTGAAGCTTTCTTT
CASRRNRGGSNTEAFF
>TRBV19|TRBJ2-7|.|.
TGTGCCAGCCAAGGGGCCTCCTACGAGCAGTACTTC
CASQGASYEQYF
>TRBV9|TRBJ2-5|.|.
TGTGCCAGCAGCGTGTTCGGGCGACGGTACCAAGAGACCCAGTACTTC
CASSVFGRRYQETQYF
>TRBV5-1|TRBJ2-7|.|.
TGCGCCAGCAGCTTGGGCGGACAGACCTACGAGCAGTACTTC
CASSLGGQTYEQYF
>TRBV27|TRBJ2-1|.|.
TGTGCCAGCAGCCGGCGCGGGGATTACTCCTACAATGAGCAGTTCTTC
CASSRRGDYSYNEQFF
>TRBV11-2|TRBJ2-3|.|.
TGTGCCAGCAGCAGCAGGGAGTCCCCGGGGGTTACAGATACGCAGTATTTT
CASSSRESPGVTDTQYF
>TRBV4-3|TRBJ2-7|.|TRBD2
TGCGCCAGCAGCCAAGTCCGGGGGGGAGACGAGCAGTACTTC
CASSQVRGGDEQYF
>TRBV15|TRBJ1-4|.|.
TGTGCCACCAGCAGGCTGGAGACAACTAATGAAAAACTGTTTTTT
CATSRLETTNEKLFF
>TRBV4-2|TRBJ2-7|.|.
TGTGCCAGCAGCCAAGATTCGGGACGGGACCTGTACGAGCAGTACTTC
CASSQDSGRDLYEQYF
>TRBV4-1|TRBJ1-4|.|.
TGCGCCAGCAGCCATGCCGTTGAGGACAGTGCAACTAATGAAAAACTGTTTTTT
CASSHAVEDSATNEKLFF
>TRBV5-1|TRBJ1-1|.|.
TGCGCCAGCAGCTTGGGGGGCTTCACTGAAGCTTTCTTT
CASSLGGFTEAFF
>TRBV7-6|TRBJ1-2|.|.
TGTGCCAGCAGACAAGTCGGCGGACATGGCTACACCTTC
CASRQVGGHGYTF
>TRBV6-1|TRBJ2-7|.|.
TGTGCCAGCAGTGAAAGAACAGGGACCTACGAGCAGTACTTC
CASSERTGTYEQYF
>TRBV9|TRBJ2-3|.|.
TGTGCCAGCAGCGTAAATTCGGGACTCCTTGCAGATACGCAGTATTTT
CASSVNSGLLADTQYF
>TRBV10-3|TRBJ2-2|.|.
TGTGCCATCAGTGAGTCGTCGTCGAACACCGGGGAGCTGTTTTTT
CAISESSSNTGELFF
>TRBV27|TRBJ1-2|.|TRBD1
TGTGCCAGCAGTTTGCTCGGACAGGGGGCCTATGGCTACACCTTC
CASSLLGQGAYGYTF
>TRBV7-3|TRBJ1-1|.|.
TGTGCCAGCAGCTTAATAGGGGGGTCTGAAGCTTTCTTT
CASSLIGGSEAFF
>TRBV7-3|TRBJ2-7|once|TRBD1
TGTGCCAGCAGCTCAATAACAGGGGCCGAGCAGTACTTC
CASSSITGAEQYF
>TRBV4-3|TRBJ2-5|.|TRBD2
TGCGCCAGCAGCCAAGGATTAGCGGGAGACCCAGAGACCCAGTACTTC
CASSQGLAGDPETQYF
>TRBV27|TRBJ2-1|.|TRBD2
TGTGCCAGCAGTCAGGGACTAGCGGGAGTTGATGAGCAGTTCTTC
CASSQGLAGVDEQFF
>TRBV30|TRBJ2-1|.|.
TGTGCCTGGACTCTAAGAGACTCCTACAATGAGCAGTTCTTC
CAWTLRDSYNEQFF
>TRBV7-2|TRBJ2-3|.|.
TGTGCCAGCAGCTTATTGGCTAGCAGCACAGATACGCAGTATTTT
CASSLLASSTDTQYF
>TRBV14|TRBJ2-5|.|TRBD2
TGTGCCAGCAGCCAGTTGCGGGGGGACGGGACCCAGTACTTC
CASSQLRGDGTQYF
>TRBV27|TRBJ2-1|.|.
TGTGCCAGCAGTTTATCGAAAGGGGGTGAGCAGTTCTTC
CASSLSKGGEQFF
>TRBV27|TRBJ2-7|.|TRBD2
TGTGCCAGCAGTATGAATGGACTAGCGGGAACGTACGAGCAGTACTTC
CASSMNGLAGTYEQYF